The 8 T cell receptor beta chains presented below share a single source sample, sequenced in a study of cytomegalovirus exposure and HLA in healthy donors. PCR was performed using 60 Vbeta and 13 Jbeta primers. The protocol was immunoSEQ multiplex PCR, while the TCRdb copy is restricted to in-frame clones and leaves out a portion. The table includes approximately 150,000 clones, around 80% detected once. Sequenced material: PBMCs. The origin of the receptors is a man between 35 and 55 years old in good health and CMV-seronegative.

This clone was seen a single time. The V and J genes are TRBV19 and TRBJ1-2; TRBD1 might be the D (6 bases). V was shortened by 7 bases and J by 3 bases, with 21 bases between the two germline ends. This CDR3 is 16 amino acids long. The germline CDR1 and CDR2 sequences are LNHDA and SQIVND (reference sequence). CDR3 loop: CASKEVGTNAYYGYTF. CDR3 DNA sequence: TGTGCCAGTAAAGAGGTCGGGACAAATGCCTACTATGGCTACACCTTC.

This clone was recorded only once. The rearrangement joins TRBV5-4 to TRBJ2-7; perhaps TRBD1 as D (5 bases). The V gene lost 1 base and the J gene lost 2 bases, with 13 bases spanning the gap. The CDR3 length is 15 residues. Germline-derived CDR1 and CDR2 are SGHNT and YYREEE (reference sequence). The CDR3 loop reads CASSLMAGPPYEQYF. For the CDR3, the DNA is TGTGCCAGCAGCTTGATGGCAGGGCCCCCCTACGAGCAGTACTTC.

The V call is TRBV21-1, the J call TRBJ1-2; the D segment call TRBD1 is taken from the table without a DNA check. TRBV21-1 is described as a pseudogene. The CDR3 is made up of 14 amino acids. The CDR3 here is CASSKGQQNYGYTF. In DNA, the CDR3 is TGTGCCAGCAGCAAAGGACAACAAAACTATGGCTACACCTTC.

The chain couples TRBV5-6 to TRBJ1-1, with 10 bases lining up with TRBD1. The CDR3 runs 15 residues. The V segment lost 5 bases and the J segment 5 bases; nucleotides outside the gene matches: 9. Germline CDR1 SGHDT, CDR2 YYEEEE. This chain's CDR3 is CASRDSGQGRTEAFF. The CDR3 DNA reads TGTGCCAGCAGGGACTCGGGACAGGGGAGGACTGAAGCTTTCTTT. The full variable domain, with the rest looked up from reference TRBV5-6 and TRBJ1-1, is DAGVTQSPTHLIKTRGQQVTLRCSPKSGHDTVSWYQQALGQGPQFIFQYYEEEERQRGNFPDRFSGHQFPNYSSELNVNALLLGDSALYLCASRDSGQGRTEAFFGQGTRLTVV.

The chain is built from TRBV4-1 and TRBJ2-7; maybe TRBD2 (5 bases). This CDR3 is built from 14 residues. Per germline, CDR1 MGHRA and CDR2 YSYEKL. V was shortened by 4 bases and J by 4 bases, with 14 bases between the two germline ends. The CDR3 reads CASSPPGKGYEQYF. The DNA for the CDR3 is TGCGCCAGCAGCCCCCCGGGGAAGGGTTACGAGCAGTACTTC.

The rearrangement joins TRBV21-1 to TRBJ1-2; the table assigns TRBD1, which was not confirmed against the DNA. TRBV21-1 is tagged as a pseudogene. The CDR3 is 18 residues long. The CDR3 region has the DNA TGTGCCAGCAGCACCCGAACTGAACAAACAGGGGGAGTTTATGGCTACACCTTC. Protein: CASSTRTEQTGGVYGYTF.

V gene TRBV6-6 combines with J gene TRBJ1-4; D is perhaps TRBD1 (5 bases). V dropped 6 bases and J dropped 0 bases, with 14 bases sitting between them. CDR3 length equals 16 residues. Germline CDR1 reads MNHNY; CDR2 reads SVGAGI (reference sequence). The CDR3 region has the DNA TGTGCCAGCAGCCACCCCCAAGGGGCAACTAATGAAAAACTGTTTTTT. Translated, it gives CASSHPQGATNEKLFF.

This clone has just a few counts. The chain joins TRBV29-1 to TRBJ2-7, with D perhaps TRBD2 (5 bases). There are 14 residues in the CDR3. CDR1 is SQVTM, CDR2 ANQGSEA, per germline. V lost 1 base and J lost 6, with 16 bases in between. CDR3 sequence: CSVEGGRPHPEQYF. CDR3 nucleotide sequence: TGCAGCGTTGAAGGCGGGCGTCCCCACCCCGAGCAGTACTTC.